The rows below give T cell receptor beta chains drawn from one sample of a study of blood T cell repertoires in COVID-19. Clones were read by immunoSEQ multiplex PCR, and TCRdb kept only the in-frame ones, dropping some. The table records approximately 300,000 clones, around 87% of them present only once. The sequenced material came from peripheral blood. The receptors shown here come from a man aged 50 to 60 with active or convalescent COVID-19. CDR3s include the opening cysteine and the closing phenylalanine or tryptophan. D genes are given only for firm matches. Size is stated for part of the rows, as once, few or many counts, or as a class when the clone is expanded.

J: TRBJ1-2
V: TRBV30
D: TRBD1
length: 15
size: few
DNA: TGTGCCTGGAGTGATTCGGACAGGGTGCGCTATGGCTACACCTTC
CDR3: CAWSDSDRVRYGYTF

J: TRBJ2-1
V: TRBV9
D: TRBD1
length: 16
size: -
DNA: TGTGCCAGCAGCGTAGCTGGGACAGGGGGCTACAATGAGCAGTTCTTC
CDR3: CASSVAGTGGYNEQFF

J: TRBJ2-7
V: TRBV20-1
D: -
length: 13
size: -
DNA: TGCAGTGCTAGTTATCAGGGGCCCTACGAGCAGTACTTC
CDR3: CSASYQGPYEQYF

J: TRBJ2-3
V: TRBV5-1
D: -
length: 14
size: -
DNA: TGCGCCAGCAGCTTGGTTGCGGATGGAGATACGCAGTATTTT
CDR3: CASSLVADGDTQYF

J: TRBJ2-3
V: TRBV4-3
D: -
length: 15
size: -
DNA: TGCGCCAGCAGCCAAGAAACTTATTCCACAGATACGCAGTATTTT
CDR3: CASSQETYSTDTQYF

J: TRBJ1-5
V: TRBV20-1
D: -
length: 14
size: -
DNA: TGCAGTGCTAGTGGCAGGGCGTCCAATCAGCCCCAGCATTTT
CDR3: CSASGRASNQPQHF

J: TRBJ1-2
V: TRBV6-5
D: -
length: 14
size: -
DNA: TGTGCCAGCAGAAGGCGGCAGGGGAACTATGGCTACACCTTC
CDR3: CASRRRQGNYGYTF

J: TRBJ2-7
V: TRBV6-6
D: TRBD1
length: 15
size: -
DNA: TGTGCCAGCACCCAAGCCGGGACAGAATACTACGAGCAGTACTTC
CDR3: CASTQAGTEYYEQYF

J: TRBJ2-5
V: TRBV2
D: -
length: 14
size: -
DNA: TGTGCCAGCAACCTAGGGAGGGGGGAAGAGACCCAGTACTTC
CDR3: CASNLGRGEETQYF

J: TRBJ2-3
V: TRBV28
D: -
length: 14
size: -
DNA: TGTGCCAGCAGTATATACCGCGGCACAGATACGCAGTATTTT
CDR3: CASSIYRGTDTQYF

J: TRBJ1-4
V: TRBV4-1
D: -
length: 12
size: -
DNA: TGCGCCAGCAGCCAATTCGGGGAAAAACTGTTTTTT
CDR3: CASSQFGEKLFF

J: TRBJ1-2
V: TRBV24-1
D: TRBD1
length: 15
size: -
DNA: TGTGCCACCAGTGATTCTGCGATGACAGGGAGTGGCTACACCTTC
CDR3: CATSDSAMTGSGYTF

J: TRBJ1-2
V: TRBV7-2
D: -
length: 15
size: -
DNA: TGTGCCAGCAGCTTAGCCAGGGGTCGGGGCTATGGCTACACCTTC
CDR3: CASSLARGRGYGYTF

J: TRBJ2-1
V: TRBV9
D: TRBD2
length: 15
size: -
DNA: TGTGCCAGCAGCTTATCGACTAGCGGGGTCAATGAGCAGTTCTTC
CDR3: CASSLSTSGVNEQFF

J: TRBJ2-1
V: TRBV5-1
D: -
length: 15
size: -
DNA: TGCGCCAGCAGCTTGGTGGGACAAAGCCTAAATGAGCAGTTCTTC
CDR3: CASSLVGQSLNEQFF

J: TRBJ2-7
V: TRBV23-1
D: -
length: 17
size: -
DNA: TGCGCCAGCAGTCAATCGGTTGGGGGCAGGGAATCGCGGGAGCAGTACTTC
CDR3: CASSQSVGGRESREQYF

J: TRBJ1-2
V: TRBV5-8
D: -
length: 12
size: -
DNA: TGTGCCAGCAGCCCGCTTGGGAGGGGCTACACCTTC
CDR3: CASSPLGRGYTF

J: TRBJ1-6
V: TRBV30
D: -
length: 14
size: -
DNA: TGTGCCTGGAGTGTACTAGAGGGCGGATCACCCCTCCACTTT
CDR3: CAWSVLEGGSPLHF

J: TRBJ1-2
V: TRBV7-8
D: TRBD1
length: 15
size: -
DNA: TGTGCCAGCAGCTCTCAGAATACAGGGGGCCCTGGCTACACCTTC
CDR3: CASSSQNTGGPGYTF

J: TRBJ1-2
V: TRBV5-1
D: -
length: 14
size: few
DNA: TGCGCCAGCAGCTTAGGGAGGGAGGCTTATGGCTACACCTTC
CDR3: CASSLGREAYGYTF

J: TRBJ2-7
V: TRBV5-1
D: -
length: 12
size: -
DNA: TGCGCCAGCAGCTTTGCGGGGCTCGAGCAGTACTTC
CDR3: CASSFAGLEQYF

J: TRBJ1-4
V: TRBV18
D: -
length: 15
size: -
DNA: TGTGCCAGCTCACCTCCGGACAGAAGTAATGAAAAACTGTTTTTT
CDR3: CASSPPDRSNEKLFF

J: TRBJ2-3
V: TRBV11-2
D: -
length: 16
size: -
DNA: TGTGCCAGCAGCTTAGAGTTCAGCGGTAGCACAGATACGCAGTATTTT
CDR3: CASSLEFSGSTDTQYF

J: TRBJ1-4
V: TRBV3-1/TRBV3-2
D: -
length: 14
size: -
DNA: TGTGCCAGCAGCCAAGGCAGGCTCGGTGAAAAACTGTTTTTT
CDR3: CASSQGRLGEKLFF

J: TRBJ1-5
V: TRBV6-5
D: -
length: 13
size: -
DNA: TGTGCCAGGACTTTAGGCGCGAATCAGCCCCAGCATTTT
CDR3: CARTLGANQPQHF

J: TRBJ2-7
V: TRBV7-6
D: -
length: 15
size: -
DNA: TGTGCCAGCAGCTTAGGTAGCTCTAGTTCGCGCGAGCAGTACTTC
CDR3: CASSLGSSSSREQYF

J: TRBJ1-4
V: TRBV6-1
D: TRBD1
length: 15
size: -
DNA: TGTGCCAGCAGTGAAGTCCAGGGGGTGGGTGAAAAACTGTTTTTT
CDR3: CASSEVQGVGEKLFF